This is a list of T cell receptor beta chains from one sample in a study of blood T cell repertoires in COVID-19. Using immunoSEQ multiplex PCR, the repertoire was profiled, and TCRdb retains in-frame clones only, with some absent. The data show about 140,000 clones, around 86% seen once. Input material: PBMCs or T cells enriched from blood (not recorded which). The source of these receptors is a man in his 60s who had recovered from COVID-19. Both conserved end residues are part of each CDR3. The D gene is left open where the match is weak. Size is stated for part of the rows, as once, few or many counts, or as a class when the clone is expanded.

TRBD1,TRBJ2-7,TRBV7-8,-,CASSYTRDRNYEQYF,TGTGCCAGCAGCTATACCCGGGACAGAAACTACGAGCAGTACTTC
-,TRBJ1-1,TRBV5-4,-,CASSFRDSLRTEAFF,TGTGCCAGCAGCTTTCGTGACAGCCTTAGGACTGAAGCTTTCTTT
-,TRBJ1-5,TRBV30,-,CAWSVLWGVNQPQHF,TGTGCCTGGAGTGTACTGTGGGGGGTAAATCAGCCCCAGCATTTT
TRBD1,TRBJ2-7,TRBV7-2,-,CASSLVGTGLSYSYEQYF,TGTGCCAGCAGCTTAGTGGGGACAGGACTTTCTTACTCCTACGAGCAGTACTTC
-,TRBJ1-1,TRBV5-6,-,CASSPWGAPNTEAFF,TGTGCCAGCAGCCCCTGGGGCGCCCCGAACACTGAAGCTTTCTTT
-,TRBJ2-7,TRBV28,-,CASSFPQGPGEQYF,TGTGCCAGCAGTTTCCCCCAAGGGCCGGGAGAGCAGTACTTC
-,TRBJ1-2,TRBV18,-,CASSPDRVDGYTF,TGTGCCAGCTCACCCGACAGAGTGGATGGCTACACCTTC
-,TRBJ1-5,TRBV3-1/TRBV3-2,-,CASSRDNSWGQPQHF,TGTGCCAGCAGTCGGGACAACTCGTGGGGACAGCCCCAGCATTTT
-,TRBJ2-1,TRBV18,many,CASATGTHNEQFF,TGTGCCAGCGCAACGGGGACTCACAATGAGCAGTTCTTC
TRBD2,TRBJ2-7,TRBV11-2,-,CASSPPTSGTLYEQYF,TGTGCCAGCAGCCCACCGACTAGCGGGACCCTCTACGAGCAGTACTTC
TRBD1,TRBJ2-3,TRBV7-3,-,CASSLGQGRGDTQYF,TGTGCCAGCAGCTTAGGACAGGGGAGGGGAGATACGCAGTATTTT
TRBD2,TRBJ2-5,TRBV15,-,CATSSPAGGFLETQYF,TGTGCCACCAGCAGTCCAGCGGGAGGTTTCTTAGAGACCCAGTACTTC
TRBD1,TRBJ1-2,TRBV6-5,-,CASSRQGNYGYTF,TGTGCCAGCAGTCGACAGGGCAACTATGGCTACACCTTC
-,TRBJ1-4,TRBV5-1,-,CASSYQGYRNEKLFF,TGCGCCAGCAGTTATCAGGGATATAGGAATGAAAAACTGTTTTTT
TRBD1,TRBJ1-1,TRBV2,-,CASSGTGRGWNTEAFF,TGTGCCAGCAGTGGGACAGGACGGGGCTGGAACACTGAAGCTTTCTTT
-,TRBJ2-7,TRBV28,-,CASSLLGALEQYF,TGTGCCAGCAGTTTACTAGGGGCCCTCGAGCAGTACTTC
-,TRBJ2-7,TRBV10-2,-,CASSDQADYEQYF,TGCGCCAGCAGTGATCAGGCCGACTACGAGCAGTACTTC
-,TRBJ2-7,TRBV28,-,CASTPQRGKQYF,TGTGCCAGCACCCCACAACGGGGAAAGCAGTACTTC
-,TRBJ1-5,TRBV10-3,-,CAISAGNDQPQHF,TGTGCCATCAGTGCGGGGAACGACCAGCCCCAGCATTTT
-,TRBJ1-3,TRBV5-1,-,CASSLGQLSSGNTIYF,TGCGCCAGCAGCTTGGGACAGTTAAGCTCTGGAAACACCATATATTTT
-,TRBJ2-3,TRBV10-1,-,CASSVNTEDTQYF,TGCGCCAGCAGTGTCAACACGGAGGATACGCAGTATTTT
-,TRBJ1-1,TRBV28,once,CASSPVGALNTEAFF,TGTGCCAGCAGCCCTGTAGGGGCCCTGAACACTGAAGCTTTCTTT
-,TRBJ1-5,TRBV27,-,CASSGRRGVGQPQHF,TGTGCCAGCAGTGGCAGGAGGGGCGTGGGGCAGCCCCAGCATTTT
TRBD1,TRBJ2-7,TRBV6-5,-,CASSRDRGGYEQYF,TGTGCCAGCAGTCGGGACAGGGGAGGATACGAGCAGTACTTC
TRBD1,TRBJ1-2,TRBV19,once,CASSPQGVDYGYTF,TGTGCCAGTAGTCCCCAGGGGGTTGACTATGGCTACACCTTC
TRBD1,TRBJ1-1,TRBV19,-,CASSTVGQGDSREAFF,TGTGCCAGTAGTACAGTGGGACAGGGGGACTCCCGTGAAGCTTTCTTT
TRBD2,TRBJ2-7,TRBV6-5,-,CASRDLAGAPYEQYF,TGTGCCAGCAGAGACCTAGCGGGAGCCCCCTACGAGCAGTACTTC
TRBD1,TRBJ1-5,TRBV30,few,CAWSVRQGIRGNQPQHF,TGTGCCTGGAGTGTACGACAGGGGATAAGGGGCAATCAGCCCCAGCATTTT
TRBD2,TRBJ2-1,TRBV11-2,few,CASSPRTSGGSYNEQFF,TGTGCCAGCAGCCCCAGGACTAGCGGGGGGTCCTACAATGAGCAGTTCTTC
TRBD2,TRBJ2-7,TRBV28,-,CASSSIGLADYEQYF,TGTGCCAGCAGTTCTATCGGACTAGCGGATTACGAGCAGTACTTC
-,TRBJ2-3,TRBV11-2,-,CASRPSGTLKDTQYF,TGTGCCAGCAGGCCTTCCGGGACTCTGAAAGATACGCAGTATTTT
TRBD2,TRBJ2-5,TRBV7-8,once,CASSIHTGTIETQYF,TGTGCCAGCAGCATACATACCGGGACTATAGAGACCCAGTACTTC
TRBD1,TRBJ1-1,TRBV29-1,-,CSVLTGLLNTEAFF,TGCAGCGTTCTGACAGGGCTCTTGAACACTGAAGCTTTCTTT
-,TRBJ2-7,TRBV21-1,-,CASSGGDSGSRACYEQYF,TGTGCCAGCAGCGGGGGCGATAGCGGGAGTAGGGCTTGTTACGAGCAGTACTTC
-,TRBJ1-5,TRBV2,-,CASSGGGSNQPQHF,TGTGCCAGCAGTGGCGGGGGTAGCAATCAGCCCCAGCATTTT
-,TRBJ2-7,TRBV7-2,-,CASSLSLGSRGEQYF,TGTGCCAGCAGCTTATCCTTGGGCTCCCGGGGAGAGCAGTACTTC
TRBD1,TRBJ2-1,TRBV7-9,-,CASSLASDRGNEQFF,TGTGCCAGCAGCTTAGCGTCGGACAGGGGGAATGAGCAGTTCTTC
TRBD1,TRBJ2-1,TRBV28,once,CASSTGQGRNEQFF,TGTGCCAGCAGTACTGGACAGGGTCGCAATGAGCAGTTCTTC
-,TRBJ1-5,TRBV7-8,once,CASSPYGQPQHF,TGTGCCAGCAGCCCCTACGGGCAGCCCCAGCATTTT
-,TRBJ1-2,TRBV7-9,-,CASSLAGGRGKGYTF,TGTGCCAGCAGCTTAGCGGGAGGCCGGGGGAAGGGCTACACCTTC
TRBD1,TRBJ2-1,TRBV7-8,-,CASSFWGQGDNEQFF,TGTGCCAGCAGCTTCTGGGGACAGGGGGACAATGAGCAGTTCTTC
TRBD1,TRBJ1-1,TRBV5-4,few,CASSLRTGVNTEAFF,TGTGCCAGCAGCTTAAGGACAGGGGTAAACACTGAAGCTTTCTTT
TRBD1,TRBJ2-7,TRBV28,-,CASRPPGQGIYEQYF,TGTGCCAGCAGGCCCCCGGGACAGGGTATCTACGAGCAGTACTTC
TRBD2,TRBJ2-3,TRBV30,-,CAWSVASGGKGTQYF,TGTGCCTGGAGTGTAGCTAGCGGGGGCAAGGGTACGCAGTATTTT
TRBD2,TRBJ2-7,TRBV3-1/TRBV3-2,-,CASSQGVSGGRKAEQYF,TGTGCCAGCAGCCAAGGGGTTTCTGGCGGGAGAAAGGCCGAGCAGTACTTC
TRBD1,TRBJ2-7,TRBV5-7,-,CASSLAERTGAWYEQYF,TGTGCCAGCAGCTTGGCAGAAAGGACAGGGGCTTGGTACGAGCAGTACTTC
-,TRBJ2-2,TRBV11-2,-,CASSLVRNTGELFF,TGTGCCAGCAGCTTAGTTAGGAACACCGGGGAGCTGTTTTTT
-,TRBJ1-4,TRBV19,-,CASSMAQLRGEKLFF,TGTGCCAGTAGTATGGCCCAACTACGGGGAGAAAAACTGTTTTTT
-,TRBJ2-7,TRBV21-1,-,CASSITEDEQYF,TGTGCCAGCAGCATTACAGAAGACGAGCAGTACTTC
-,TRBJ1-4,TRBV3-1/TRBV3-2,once,CASSQGATVVSEKLFF,TGTGCCAGCAGCCAAGGGGCGACAGTCGTAAGTGAAAAACTGTTTTTT
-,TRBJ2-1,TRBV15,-,CATSRQGLGNEQFF,TGTGCCACCAGCAGACAGGGTTTGGGCAATGAGCAGTTCTTC
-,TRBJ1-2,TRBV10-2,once,CASRQGMQLYGYTF,TGCGCCAGCAGACAGGGTATGCAACTCTATGGCTACACCTTC
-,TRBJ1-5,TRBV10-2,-,CASSESRRNQPQHF,TGCGCCAGCAGTGAGTCGCGGCGAAATCAGCCCCAGCATTTT